The 14 T cell receptor beta chains given below trace back to one sample, sequenced in a study of cytomegalovirus exposure and HLA in healthy donors. The PCR had 60 Vbeta and 13 Jbeta primers. The protocol was immunoSEQ multiplex PCR, while the TCRdb copy is restricted to in-frame clones and leaves out a portion. The sample includes 180,000 or so clones, roughly 83% of them seen just once. Sequences were obtained from PBMCs. These receptors originate from a woman in her forties or fifties in good health and CMV-seronegative.

The chain is built from TRBV5-1 and TRBJ1-1; TRBD1 matches at 8 bases. Trimming at V came to 1 base and at J to 0 bases, leaving 2 bases not matched to a gene. CDR3 length equals 15 residues. CDR1 is SGHRS and CDR2 is YFSETQ in the germline V gene. CDR3 bases: TGCGCCAGCAGCTTGTGGACAGGGATGAACACTGAAGCTTTCTTT. Its protein product is CASSLWTGMNTEAFF.

This chain links TRBV7-9 with TRBJ1-4; maybe TRBD1 (6 bases). V gave up 1 base and J gave up 4 bases, with 13 bases separating them. Germline CDR1 reads SEHNR; CDR2 reads FQNEAQ (reference sequence). CDR3 length: 16 amino acids. The CDR3 region has the DNA TGTGCCAGCAGCTTAGAGGTTCGGGACATTAATGAAAAACTGTTTTTT. This codes for CASSLEVRDINEKLFF.

The chain has TRBV9 and TRBJ2-7; weak D call: TRBD1 (6 bases). CDR3 length equals 14 residues. CDR1 and CDR2 (germline): SGDLS, YYNGEE. Trimming stripped 4 bases from V and 5 bases from J, with 16 bases between. The CDR3 loop is CASSLGTPADEQYF. The CDR3 DNA follows: TGTGCCAGCAGCCTCGGGACACCGGCCGACGAGCAGTACTTC.

J is TRBJ2-1 and V is TRBV4-3; 7 bases match TRBD2. V shed 0 bases, J shed 10 bases, and the junction held 9 bases outside the gene matches. This CDR3 has 15 amino acids. Germline V gene sequence: CDR1 LGHNA, CDR2 YSLEER. Written as DNA, the CDR3 is TGCGCCAGCAGCCAAGATGCTTTTGGCGGGAGCGAGCAGTTCTTC. It yields the protein CASSQDAFGGSEQFF.

The rearrangement joins TRBV25-1 to TRBJ1-2, with D maybe TRBD1 (5 bases). Germline CDR1 and CDR2: MGHDK and SYGVNS. With 0 bases removed from V and 1 base from J, the gap between germline ends came to 12 bases. The CDR3 contains 16 residues. The CDR3 protein is CASSEYSTVLNYGYTF. The CDR3 DNA sequence: TGTGCCAGCAGTGAATACTCGACAGTCCTTAACTATGGCTACACCTTC.

The V gene is TRBV28, the J gene TRBJ1-4; TRBD1 is a possible D gene (5 bases). CDR1 is MDHEN, CDR2 SYDVKM, per germline. The CDR3 loop spans 14 amino acids. V lost 3 bases and J 1 base, leaving 6 bases between the germline ends. CDR3 amino acids: CASSFGGTNEKLFF. The CDR3 DNA is TGTGCCAGCAGTTTCGGGGGAACTAATGAAAAACTGTTTTTT.

The rearrangement uses TRBV19 and TRBJ1-2; no reliable D call. The CDR3 runs to 13 residues. The germline CDR1 and CDR2 sequences are LNHDA and SQIVND (reference sequence). Trimming took 3 bases from V and 9 from J, leaving 14 bases between them. The CDR3 sequence: CASSIPSTWSYTF. The CDR3 region has the DNA TGTGCCAGTAGTATCCCCTCGACATGGAGCTACACCTTC.

This clone was counted a single time. The chain links TRBV7-9 to TRBJ2-1; D is uncertain. V was shortened by 4 bases and J by 4 bases, with 8 bases between the two germline ends. This CDR3 region has 13 residues. Germline lookup yields CDR1 SEHNR and CDR2 FQNEAQ (reference sequence). The CDR3 sequence: CASSSDLYNEQFF. CDR3 in DNA: TGTGCCAGCAGCTCCGACTTGTACAATGAGCAGTTCTTC.

The V and J genes are TRBV4-3 and TRBJ1-5, with 10 bases lining up with TRBD1. V shed 4 bases, J shed 5 bases, and the junction held 8 bases outside the gene matches. CDR1 is LGHNA and CDR2 is YSLEER in the germline V gene. This CDR3 region has 16 residues. This chain's CDR3 is CASSLVGTGEYQPQHF. The CDR3 DNA reads TGCGCCAGCAGCCTTGTCGGGACAGGGGAGTATCAGCCCCAGCATTTT.

This clone appeared once. This chain joins TRBV5-1 and TRBJ2-2; perhaps TRBD1 as D (7 bases). Trimming removed 0 bases at V and 4 bases at J, with 13 bases between. This CDR3 spans 16 amino acids. The V gene's germline CDR1 is SGHRS and CDR2 YFSETQ. DNA for the CDR3: TGCGCCAGCAGCTTGGCTGCAGGGGGGATCACCGGGGAGCTGTTTTTT. This sequence encodes CASSLAAGGITGELFF. Full variable domain (missing parts from reference TRBV5-1 and TRBJ2-2): KAGVTQTPRYLIKTRGQQVTLSCSPISGHRSVSWYQQTPGQGLQFLFEYFSETQRNKGNFPGRFSGRQFSNSRSEMNVSTLELGDSALYLCASSLAAGGITGELFFGEGSRLTVL.

The chain links TRBV18 to TRBJ2-2, with 8 bases identical to TRBD1. The trim removed 5 bases at V and 5 bases at J, leaving 7 bases unmatched. The germline V gene encodes CDR1 KGHSH and CDR2 LQKENI. The CDR3 runs to 15 residues. The CDR3 protein is CASSSGQGRTGELFF. Here the CDR3 DNA reads TGTGCCAGCTCATCAGGACAGGGAAGAACCGGGGAGCTGTTTTTT.

This clone occurred once. The chain is built from TRBV4-1 and TRBJ2-7; TRBD1 matches 9 bases. Germline V gene sequence: CDR1 MGHRA, CDR2 YSYEKL. V lost 2 bases to trimming and J lost 4 bases; unmatched junction nucleotides: 6. This CDR3 has 15 residues. The CDR3: CASSQTGTGRYEQYF. The CDR3 DNA follows: TGCGCCAGCAGCCAAACCGGGACAGGGCGTTACGAGCAGTACTTC.

The gene calls are TRBV7-9 and TRBJ2-1; tentative D call: TRBD1 (6 bases). The CDR3 runs 17 residues. The germline V and J ends were trimmed by 5 bases and 2 bases, with 19 bases remaining between them. Germline V gives CDR1 SEHNR, CDR2 FQNEAQ (reference sequence). CDR3 amino acids: CASSATSLGGPYNEQFF. CDR3 in DNA: TGTGCCAGCAGCGCAACCTCTCTAGGGGGACCCTACAATGAGCAGTTCTTC.

The J gene is TRBJ1-4, the V gene TRBV5-5; D is perhaps TRBD1 (5 bases). The CDR3 is 14 amino acids. The V gene's germline CDR1 is SGHKS and CDR2 YYEKEE (reference sequence). With 0 bases removed from V and 7 bases from J, the gap between germline ends came to 10 bases. The CDR3 spells CASSLAGPREKLFF. The CDR3 nucleotides read TGTGCCAGCAGCTTGGCAGGGCCACGTGAAAAACTGTTTTTT.